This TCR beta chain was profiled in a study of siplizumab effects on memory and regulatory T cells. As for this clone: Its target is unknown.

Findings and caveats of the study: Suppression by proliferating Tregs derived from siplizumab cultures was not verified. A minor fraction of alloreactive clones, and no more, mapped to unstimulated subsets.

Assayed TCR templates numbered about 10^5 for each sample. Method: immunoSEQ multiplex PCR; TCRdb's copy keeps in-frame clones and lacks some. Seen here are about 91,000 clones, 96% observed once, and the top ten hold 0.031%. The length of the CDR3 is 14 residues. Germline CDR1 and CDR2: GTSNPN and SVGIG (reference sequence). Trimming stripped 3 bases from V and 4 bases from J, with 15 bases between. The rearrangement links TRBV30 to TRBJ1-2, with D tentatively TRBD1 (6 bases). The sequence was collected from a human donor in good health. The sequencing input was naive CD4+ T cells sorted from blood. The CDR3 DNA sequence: TGTGCCTGGAGCCAAAGGGAGGACAGCTATGGCTACACCTTC. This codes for CAWSQREDSYGYTF.